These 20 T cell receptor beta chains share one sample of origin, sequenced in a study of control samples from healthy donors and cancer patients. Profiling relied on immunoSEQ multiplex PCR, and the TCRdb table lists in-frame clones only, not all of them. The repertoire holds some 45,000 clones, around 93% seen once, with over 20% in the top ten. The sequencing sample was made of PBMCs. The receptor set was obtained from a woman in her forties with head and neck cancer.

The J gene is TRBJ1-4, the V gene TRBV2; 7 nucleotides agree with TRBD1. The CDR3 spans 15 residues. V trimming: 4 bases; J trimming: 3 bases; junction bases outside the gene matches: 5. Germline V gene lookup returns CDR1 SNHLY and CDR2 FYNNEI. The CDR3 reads CASSASGQPNEKLFF. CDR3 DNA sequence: TGTGCCAGCAGTGCCTCGGGACAGCCTAATGAAAAACTGTTTTTT.

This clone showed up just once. CDR3 bases: TGTGCCAGCAGGGTCCAAGACGGACACTGGAACACTGAAGCTTTCTTT. It is translated as CASRVQDGHWNTEAFF. V and J are TRBV28 and TRBJ1-1, with a weak D call TRBD1 (5 bases). CDR3 length: 16 residues. The germline V gene encodes CDR1 MDHEN and CDR2 SYDVKM. V lost 6 bases and J lost 1, with 18 bases in between. The full variable domain, in which reference TRBV28 and TRBJ1-1 provide the parts outside the CDR3, is DVKVTQSSRYLVKRTGEKVFLECVQDMDHENMFWYRQDPGLGLRLIYFSYDVKMKEKGDIPEGYSVSREKKERFSLILESASTNQTSMYLCASRVQDGHWNTEAFFGQGTRLTVV.

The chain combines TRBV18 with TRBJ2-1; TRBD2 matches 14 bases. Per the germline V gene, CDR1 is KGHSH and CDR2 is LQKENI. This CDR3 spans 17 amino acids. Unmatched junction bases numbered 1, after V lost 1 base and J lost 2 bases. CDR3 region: CASSPRGLAGAYNEQFF. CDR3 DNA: TGTGCCAGCTCACCACGGGGACTAGCGGGAGCCTACAATGAGCAGTTCTTC.

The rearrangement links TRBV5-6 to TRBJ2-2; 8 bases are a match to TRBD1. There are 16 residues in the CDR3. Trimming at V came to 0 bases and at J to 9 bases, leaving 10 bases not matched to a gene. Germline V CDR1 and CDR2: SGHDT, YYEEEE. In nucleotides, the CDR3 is TGTGCCAGCAGCTTGGGGGCCGACAGGGGTCGGAGGGAGCTGTTTTTT. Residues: CASSLGADRGRRELFF.

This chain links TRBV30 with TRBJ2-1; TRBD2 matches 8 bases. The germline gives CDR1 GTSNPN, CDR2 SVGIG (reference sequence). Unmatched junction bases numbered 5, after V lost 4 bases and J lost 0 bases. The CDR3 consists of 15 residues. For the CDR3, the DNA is TGTGCCTGGAACTCCGGGACTAGCTCCTACAATGAGCAGTTCTTC. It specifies CAWNSGTSSYNEQFF.

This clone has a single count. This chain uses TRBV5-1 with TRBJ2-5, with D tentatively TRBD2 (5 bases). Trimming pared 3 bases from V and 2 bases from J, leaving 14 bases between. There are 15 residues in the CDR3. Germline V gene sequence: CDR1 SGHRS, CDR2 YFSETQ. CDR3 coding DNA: TGCGCCAGCAGCTGGAATCCGGGAACTCAAGAGACCCAGTACTTC. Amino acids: CASSWNPGTQETQYF.

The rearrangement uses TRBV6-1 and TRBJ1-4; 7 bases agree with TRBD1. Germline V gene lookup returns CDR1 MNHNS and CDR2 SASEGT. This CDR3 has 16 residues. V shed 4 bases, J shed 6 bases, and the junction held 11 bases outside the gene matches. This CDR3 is CASSGRGRRLDEKLFF. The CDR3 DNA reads TGTGCCAGCAGTGGAAGGGGGCGGAGACTCGATGAAAAACTGTTTTTT.

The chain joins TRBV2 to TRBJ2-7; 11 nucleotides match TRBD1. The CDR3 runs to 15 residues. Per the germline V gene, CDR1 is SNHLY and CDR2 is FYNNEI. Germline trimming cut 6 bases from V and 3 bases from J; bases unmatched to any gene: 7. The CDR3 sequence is CASRATGTGGYEQYF. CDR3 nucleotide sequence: TGTGCCAGCAGAGCTACCGGGACAGGGGGCTACGAGCAGTACTTC.

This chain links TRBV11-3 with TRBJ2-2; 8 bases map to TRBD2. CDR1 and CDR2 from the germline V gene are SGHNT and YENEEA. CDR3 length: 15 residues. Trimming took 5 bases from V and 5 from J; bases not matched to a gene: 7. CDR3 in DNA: TGTGCCAGCAGCCCCGGGGGGGGCGGTACCGGGGAGCTGTTTTTT. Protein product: CASSPGGGGTGELFF.

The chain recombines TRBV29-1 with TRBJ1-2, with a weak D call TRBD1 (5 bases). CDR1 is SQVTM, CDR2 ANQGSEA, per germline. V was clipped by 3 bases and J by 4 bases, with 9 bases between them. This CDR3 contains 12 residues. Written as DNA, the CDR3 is TGCAGCGTTGACAGGGTTGGCTATGGCTACACCTTC. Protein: CSVDRVGYGYTF.

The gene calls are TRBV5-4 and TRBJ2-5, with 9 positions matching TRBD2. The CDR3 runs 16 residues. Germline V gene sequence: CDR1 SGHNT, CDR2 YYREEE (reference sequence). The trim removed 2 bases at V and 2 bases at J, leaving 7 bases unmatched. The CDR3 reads CASSFMGLAGQETQYF. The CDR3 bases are TGTGCCAGCAGCTTTATGGGACTAGCTGGACAAGAGACCCAGTACTTC.

The CDR3 region has the DNA TGTGCCAGCAGCTTTGGCAGGAGCACCGGGGAGCTGTTTTTT. It specifies CASSFGRSTGELFF. The rearrangement joins TRBV7-3 to TRBJ2-2, with no clear D. CDR1 and CDR2 (germline): SGHTA, FQGTGA. The CDR3 has 14 residues. Trimming removed 3 bases at V and 4 bases at J, with 9 bases between.

The CDR3 loop is CASRRQPGLSGGYTF. In DNA form, the CDR3 reads TGTGCCAGCAGAAGACAACCGGGCCTCTCCGGGGGCTACACCTTC. This chain connects TRBV27 to TRBJ1-2; no clear D. Trimming removed 6 bases from V and 8 bases from J, with 22 bases in between. The length of the CDR3 is 15 residues. Germline V lookup: CDR1 MNHEY, CDR2 SMNVEV (reference sequence).

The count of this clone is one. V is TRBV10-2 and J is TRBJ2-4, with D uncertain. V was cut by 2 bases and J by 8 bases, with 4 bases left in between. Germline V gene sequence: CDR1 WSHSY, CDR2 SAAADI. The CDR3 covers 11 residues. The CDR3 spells CASSEGDIQYF. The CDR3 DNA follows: TGCGCCAGCAGTGAGGGGGACATTCAGTACTTC.

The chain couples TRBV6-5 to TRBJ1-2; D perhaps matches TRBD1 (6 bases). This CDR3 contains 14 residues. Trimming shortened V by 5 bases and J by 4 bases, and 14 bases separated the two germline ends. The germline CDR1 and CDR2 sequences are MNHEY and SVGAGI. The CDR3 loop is CASSRTGYIYGYTF. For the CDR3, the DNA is TGTGCCAGCAGTCGAACAGGGTATATCTATGGCTACACCTTC.

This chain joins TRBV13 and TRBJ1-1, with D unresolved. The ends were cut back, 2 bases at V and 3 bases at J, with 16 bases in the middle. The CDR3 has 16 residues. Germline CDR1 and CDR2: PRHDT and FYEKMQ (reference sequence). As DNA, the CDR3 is TGTGCCAGCAGCTTACACCAAGGGTTAGGTGACACTGAAGCTTTCTTT. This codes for CASSLHQGLGDTEAFF.

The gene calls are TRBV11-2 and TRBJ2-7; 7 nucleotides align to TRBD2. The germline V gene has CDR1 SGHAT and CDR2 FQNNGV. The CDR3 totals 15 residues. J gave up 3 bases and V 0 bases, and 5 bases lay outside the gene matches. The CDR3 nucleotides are TGTGCCAGCAGCTTAGAGTGGGGGGGTAACTACGAGCAGTACTTC. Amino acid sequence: CASSLEWGGNYEQYF.

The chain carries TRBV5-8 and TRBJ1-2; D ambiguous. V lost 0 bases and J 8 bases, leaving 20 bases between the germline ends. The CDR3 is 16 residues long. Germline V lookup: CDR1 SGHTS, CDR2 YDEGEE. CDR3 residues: CASSLATLSVSRGYTF. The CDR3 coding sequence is TGTGCCAGCAGCTTGGCCACCCTCTCGGTCTCGAGGGGCTACACCTTC.

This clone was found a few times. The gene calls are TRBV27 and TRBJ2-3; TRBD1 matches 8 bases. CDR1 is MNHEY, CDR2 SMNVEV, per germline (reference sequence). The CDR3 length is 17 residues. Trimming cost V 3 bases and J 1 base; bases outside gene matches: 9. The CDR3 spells CASSFEFWGQGTDTQYF. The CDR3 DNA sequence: TGTGCCAGCAGTTTCGAATTTTGGGGACAGGGCACAGATACGCAGTATTTT.

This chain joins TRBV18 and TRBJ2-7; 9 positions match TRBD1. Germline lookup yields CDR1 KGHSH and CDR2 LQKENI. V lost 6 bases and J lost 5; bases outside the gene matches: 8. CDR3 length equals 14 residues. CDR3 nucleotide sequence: TGTGCCAGCTCGGGGCGGGACAGGGAAGACGAGCAGTACTTC. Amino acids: CASSGRDREDEQYF.